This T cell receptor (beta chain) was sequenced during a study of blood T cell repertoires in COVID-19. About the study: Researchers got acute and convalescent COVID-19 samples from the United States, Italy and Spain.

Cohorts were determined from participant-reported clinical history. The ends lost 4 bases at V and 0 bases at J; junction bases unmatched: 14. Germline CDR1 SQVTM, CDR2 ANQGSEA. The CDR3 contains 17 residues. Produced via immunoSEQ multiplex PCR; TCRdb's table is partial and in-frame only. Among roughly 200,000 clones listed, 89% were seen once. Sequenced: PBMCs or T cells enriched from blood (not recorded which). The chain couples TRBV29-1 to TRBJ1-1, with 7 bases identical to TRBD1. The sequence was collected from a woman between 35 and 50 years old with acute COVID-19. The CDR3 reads CSVALDRVGLMNTEAFF. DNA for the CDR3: TGCAGCGTTGCACTCGACAGGGTTGGCCTTATGAACACTGAAGCTTTCTTT.